This T cell receptor (beta chain) was identified in a study of shared T cell receptors in the human thymus. Losses at the gene ends were 4 bases for V and 1 base for J; bases not matched to a gene: 4. The CDR3 is made up of 16 amino acids. CDR1 and CDR2 (germline): MNHNS, SASEGT. Assay: immunoSEQ multiplex PCR; the TCRdb copy retains only in-frame clones and omits some. The top ten hold about 0.0094% of the sample, which has 640,000 or so clones, approximately 89% seen once. These same records also appear under a second study, on human thymus T cells. From that paper: Thymus specimens were resections from corrective heart surgery. Thymic as well as blood repertoires seemed to favor certain V and J genes unevenly. Related research described thymic repertoires that were highly overlapping among unrelated individuals.

The receptor was derived from a boy under two years old with a congenital heart defect. This chain connects TRBV6-1 to TRBJ1-6, with 7 nucleotides matching TRBD1. Input material: thymocytes. The CDR3 here is CASSARQGSYNSPLHF. As DNA, the CDR3 is TGTGCCAGCAGTGCCCGACAGGGTTCCTATAATTCACCCCTCCACTTT.